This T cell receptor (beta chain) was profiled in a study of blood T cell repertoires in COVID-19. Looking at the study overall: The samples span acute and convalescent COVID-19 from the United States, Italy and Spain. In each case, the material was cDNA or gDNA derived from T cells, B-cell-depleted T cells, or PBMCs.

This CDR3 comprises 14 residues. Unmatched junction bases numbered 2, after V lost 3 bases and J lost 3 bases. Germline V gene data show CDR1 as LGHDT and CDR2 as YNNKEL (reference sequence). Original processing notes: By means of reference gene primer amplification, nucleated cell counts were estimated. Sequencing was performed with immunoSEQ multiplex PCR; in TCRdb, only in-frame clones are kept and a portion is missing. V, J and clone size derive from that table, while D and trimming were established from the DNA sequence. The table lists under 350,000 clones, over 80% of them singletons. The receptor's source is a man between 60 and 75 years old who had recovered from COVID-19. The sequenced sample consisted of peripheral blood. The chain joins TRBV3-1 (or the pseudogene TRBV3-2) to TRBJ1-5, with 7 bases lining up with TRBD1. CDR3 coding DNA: TGTGCCAGCAGCCATGGACAGGTCAATCAGCCCCAGCATTTT. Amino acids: CASSHGQVNQPQHF.